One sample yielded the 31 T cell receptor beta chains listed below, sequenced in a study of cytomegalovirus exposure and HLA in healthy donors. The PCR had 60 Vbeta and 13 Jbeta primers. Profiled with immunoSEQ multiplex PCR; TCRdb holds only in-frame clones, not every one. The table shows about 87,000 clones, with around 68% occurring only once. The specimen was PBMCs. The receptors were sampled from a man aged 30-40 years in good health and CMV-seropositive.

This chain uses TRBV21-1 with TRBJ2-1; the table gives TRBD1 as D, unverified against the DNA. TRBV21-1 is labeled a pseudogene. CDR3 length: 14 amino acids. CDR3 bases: TGTGCCAGCACCGCAAGGGGGACAGGGAATGAGCAGTTCTTC. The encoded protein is CASTARGTGNEQFF.

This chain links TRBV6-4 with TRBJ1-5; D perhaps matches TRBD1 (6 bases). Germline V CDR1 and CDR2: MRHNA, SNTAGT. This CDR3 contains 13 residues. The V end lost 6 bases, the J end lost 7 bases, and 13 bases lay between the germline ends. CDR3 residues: CASRQGTGQPQHF. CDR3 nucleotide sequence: TGTGCCAGCAGACAGGGTACTGGGCAGCCCCAGCATTTT.

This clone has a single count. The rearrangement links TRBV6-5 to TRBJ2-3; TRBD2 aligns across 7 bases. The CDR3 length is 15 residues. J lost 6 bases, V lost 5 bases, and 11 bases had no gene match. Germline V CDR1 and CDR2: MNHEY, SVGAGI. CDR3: CASSPGLVVVDTQYF. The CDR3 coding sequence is TGTGCCAGCAGTCCCGGACTAGTAGTAGTGGATACGCAGTATTTT.

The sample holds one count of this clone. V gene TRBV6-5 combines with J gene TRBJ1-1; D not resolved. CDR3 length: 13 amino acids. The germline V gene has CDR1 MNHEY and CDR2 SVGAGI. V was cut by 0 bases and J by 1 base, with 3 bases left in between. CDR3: CASSYSKNTEAFF. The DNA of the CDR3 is TGTGCCAGCAGTTACTCTAAGAACACTGAAGCTTTCTTT.

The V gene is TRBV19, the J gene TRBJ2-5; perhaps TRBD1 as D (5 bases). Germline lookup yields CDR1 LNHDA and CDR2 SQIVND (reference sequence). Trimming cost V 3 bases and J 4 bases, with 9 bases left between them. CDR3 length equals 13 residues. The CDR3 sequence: CASSIVDRETQYF. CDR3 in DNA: TGTGCCAGTAGTATTGTAGACAGAGAGACCCAGTACTTC. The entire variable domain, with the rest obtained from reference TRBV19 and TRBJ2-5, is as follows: DGGITQSPKYLFRKEGQNVTLSCEQNLNHDAMYWYRQDPGQGLRLIYYSQIVNDFQKGDIAEGYSVSREKKESFPLTVTSAQKNPTAFYLCASSIVDRETQYFGPGTRLLVL.

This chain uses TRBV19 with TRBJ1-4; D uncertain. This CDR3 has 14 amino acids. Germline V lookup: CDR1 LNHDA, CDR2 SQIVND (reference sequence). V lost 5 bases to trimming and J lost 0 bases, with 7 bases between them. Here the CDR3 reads CASSLLATNEKLFF. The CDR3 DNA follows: TGTGCCAGTAGTCTCCTTGCAACTAATGAAAAACTGTTTTTT.

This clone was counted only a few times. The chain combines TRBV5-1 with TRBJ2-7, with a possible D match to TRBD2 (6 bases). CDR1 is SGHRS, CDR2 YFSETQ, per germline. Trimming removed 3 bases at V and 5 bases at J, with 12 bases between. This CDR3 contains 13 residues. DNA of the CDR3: TGCGCCAGCAGCTGGGATTGGGGGGACGAGCAGTACTTC. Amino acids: CASSWDWGDEQYF.

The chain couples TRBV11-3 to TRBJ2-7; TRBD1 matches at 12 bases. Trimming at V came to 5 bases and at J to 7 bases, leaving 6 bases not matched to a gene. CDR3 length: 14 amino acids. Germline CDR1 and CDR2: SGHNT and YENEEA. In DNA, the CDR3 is TGTGCCAGCAGCCCGGGACAGGGGGCAGGTGAGCAGTACTTC. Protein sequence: CASSPGQGAGEQYF.

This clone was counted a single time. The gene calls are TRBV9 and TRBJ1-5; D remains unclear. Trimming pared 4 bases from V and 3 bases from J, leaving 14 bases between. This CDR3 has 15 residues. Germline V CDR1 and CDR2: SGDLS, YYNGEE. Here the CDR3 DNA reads TGTGCCAGCAGCCTAACCGGACGGGACAATCAGCCCCAGCATTTT. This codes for CASSLTGRDNQPQHF.

CDR3 nucleotides: TGTGCCAGCAGCTCGGGACTAGCGGGAGAGCGGGGCGAGACCCAGTACTTC. It translates to CASSSGLAGERGETQYF. The chain uses TRBV5-4 and TRBJ2-5; TRBD2 matches at 14 bases. This CDR3 has 17 amino acids. Germline assignment: CDR1 SGHNT and CDR2 YYREEE (reference sequence). J gave up 5 bases and V 3 bases, and 9 bases lay outside the gene matches. The variable domain in full, with the rest retrieved from reference TRBV5-4 and TRBJ2-5, is ETGVTQSPTHLIKTRGQQVTLRCSSQSGHNTVSWYQQALGQGPQFIFQYYREEENGRGNFPPRFSGLQFPNYSSELNVNALELDDSALYLCASSSGLAGERGETQYFGPGTRLLVL.

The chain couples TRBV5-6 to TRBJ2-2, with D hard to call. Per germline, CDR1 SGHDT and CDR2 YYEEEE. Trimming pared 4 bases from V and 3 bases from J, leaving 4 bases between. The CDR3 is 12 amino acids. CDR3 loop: CASSLHTGELFF. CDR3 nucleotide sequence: TGTGCCAGCAGCCTCCACACCGGGGAGCTGTTTTTT.

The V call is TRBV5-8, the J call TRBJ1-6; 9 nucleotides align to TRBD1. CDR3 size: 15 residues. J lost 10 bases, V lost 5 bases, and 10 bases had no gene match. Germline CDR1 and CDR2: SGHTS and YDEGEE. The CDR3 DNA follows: TGTGCCAGCAGACCAGGACAGGGGAGGAGGTCACCCCTCCACTTT. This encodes CASRPGQGRRSPLHF.

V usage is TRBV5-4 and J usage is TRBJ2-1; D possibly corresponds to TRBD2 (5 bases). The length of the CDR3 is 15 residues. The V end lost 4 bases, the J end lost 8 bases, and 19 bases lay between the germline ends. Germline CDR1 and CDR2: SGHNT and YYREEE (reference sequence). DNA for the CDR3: TGTGCCAGCAGCCTACCGGCCTACTCCGGGGATGAGCAGTTCTTC. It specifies CASSLPAYSGDEQFF.

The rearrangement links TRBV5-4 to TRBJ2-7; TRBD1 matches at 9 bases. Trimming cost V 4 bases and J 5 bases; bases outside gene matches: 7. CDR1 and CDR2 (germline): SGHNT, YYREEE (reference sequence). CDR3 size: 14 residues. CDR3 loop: CASSPDRGIDEQYF. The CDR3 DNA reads TGTGCCAGCAGCCCCGACAGGGGGATAGACGAGCAGTACTTC.

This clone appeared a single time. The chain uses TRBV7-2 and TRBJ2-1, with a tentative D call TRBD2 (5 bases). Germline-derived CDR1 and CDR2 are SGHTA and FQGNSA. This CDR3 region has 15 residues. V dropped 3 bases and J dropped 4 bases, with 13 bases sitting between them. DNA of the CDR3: TGTGCCAGCAGCTTGACTGCGGAGGATTACAATGAGCAGTTCTTC. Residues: CASSLTAEDYNEQFF.

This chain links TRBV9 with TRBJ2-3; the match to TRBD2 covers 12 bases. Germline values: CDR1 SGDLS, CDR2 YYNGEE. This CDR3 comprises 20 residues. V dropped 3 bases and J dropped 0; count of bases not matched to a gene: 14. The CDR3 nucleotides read TGTGCCAGCAGCGGCCGACTAGCGGGAGTACTAGGAGAGAGCACAGATACGCAGTATTTT. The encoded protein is CASSGRLAGVLGESTDTQYF.

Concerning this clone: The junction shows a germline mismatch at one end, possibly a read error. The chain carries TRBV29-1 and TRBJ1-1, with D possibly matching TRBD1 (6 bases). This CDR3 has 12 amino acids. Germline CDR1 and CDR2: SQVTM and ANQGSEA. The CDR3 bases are TGCAGCGTTCGAACAGGGAACCCTGAAGCTTTCTTT. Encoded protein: CSVRTGNPEAFF.

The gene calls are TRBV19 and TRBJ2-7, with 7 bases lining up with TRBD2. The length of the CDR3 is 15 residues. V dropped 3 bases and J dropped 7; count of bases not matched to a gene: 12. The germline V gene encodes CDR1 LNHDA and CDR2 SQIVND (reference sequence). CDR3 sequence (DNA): TGTGCCAGTAGTATTGCGGCGGGGCGGGAGAGTGAGCAGTACTTC. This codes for CASSIAAGRESEQYF.

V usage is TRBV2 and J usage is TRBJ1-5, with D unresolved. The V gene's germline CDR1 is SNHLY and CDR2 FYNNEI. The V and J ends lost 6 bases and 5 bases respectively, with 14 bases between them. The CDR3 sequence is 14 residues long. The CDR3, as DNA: TGTGCCAGCAGCGCCCGAGGAGGCTATCAGCCCCAGCATTTT. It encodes CASSARGGYQPQHF.

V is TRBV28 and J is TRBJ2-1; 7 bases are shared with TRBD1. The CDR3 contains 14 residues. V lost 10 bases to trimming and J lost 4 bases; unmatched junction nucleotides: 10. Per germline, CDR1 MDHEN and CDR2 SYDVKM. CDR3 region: CANSRDRQYNEQFF. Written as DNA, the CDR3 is TGTGCCAACTCACGGGACAGACAATACAATGAGCAGTTCTTC.

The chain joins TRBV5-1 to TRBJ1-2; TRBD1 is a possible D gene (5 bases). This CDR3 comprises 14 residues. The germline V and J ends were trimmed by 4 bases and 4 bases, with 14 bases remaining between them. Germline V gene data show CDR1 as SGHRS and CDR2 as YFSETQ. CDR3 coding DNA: TGCGCCAGCAGCCCGGAGCCAGGGCGCTATGGCTACACCTTC. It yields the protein CASSPEPGRYGYTF.

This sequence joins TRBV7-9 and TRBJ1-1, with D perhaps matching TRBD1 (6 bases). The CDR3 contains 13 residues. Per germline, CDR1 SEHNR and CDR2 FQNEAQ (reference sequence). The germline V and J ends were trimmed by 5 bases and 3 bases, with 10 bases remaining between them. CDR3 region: CASSAGVYTEAFF. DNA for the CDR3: TGTGCCAGCAGCGCAGGGGTTTACACTGAAGCTTTCTTT.

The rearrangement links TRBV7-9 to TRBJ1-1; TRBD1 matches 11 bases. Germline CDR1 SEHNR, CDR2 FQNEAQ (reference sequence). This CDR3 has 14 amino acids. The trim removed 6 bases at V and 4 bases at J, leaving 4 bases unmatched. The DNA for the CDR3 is TGTGCCAGCAGATCCGGGACAGGGGGCACTGAAGCTTTCTTT. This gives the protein CASRSGTGGTEAFF.

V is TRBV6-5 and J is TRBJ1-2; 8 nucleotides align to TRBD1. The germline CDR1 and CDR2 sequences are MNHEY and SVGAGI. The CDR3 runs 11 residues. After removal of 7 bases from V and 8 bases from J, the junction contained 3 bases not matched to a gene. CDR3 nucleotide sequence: TGTGCCAGCACTACAGGGGGAGGCTACACCTTC. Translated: CASTTGGGYTF.

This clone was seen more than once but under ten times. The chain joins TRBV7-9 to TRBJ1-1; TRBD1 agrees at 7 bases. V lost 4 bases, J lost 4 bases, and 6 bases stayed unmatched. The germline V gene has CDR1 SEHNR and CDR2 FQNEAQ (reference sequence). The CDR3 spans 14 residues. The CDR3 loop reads CASSSTGAGTEAFF. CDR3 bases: TGTGCCAGCAGCTCCACAGGGGCGGGCACTGAAGCTTTCTTT.

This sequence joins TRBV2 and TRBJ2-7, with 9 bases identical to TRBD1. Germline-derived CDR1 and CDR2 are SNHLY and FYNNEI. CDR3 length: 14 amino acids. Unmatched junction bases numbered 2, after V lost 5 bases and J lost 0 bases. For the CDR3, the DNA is TGTGCCAGCAGTCGGACAGGGGACTCCTACGAGCAGTACTTC. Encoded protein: CASSRTGDSYEQYF.

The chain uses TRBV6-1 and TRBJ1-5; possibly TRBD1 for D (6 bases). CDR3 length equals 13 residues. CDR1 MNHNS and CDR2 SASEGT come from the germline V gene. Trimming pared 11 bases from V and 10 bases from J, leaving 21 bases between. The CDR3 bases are TGTGCCTCCTGGGGGGGGGCGACCAGTCCCCAGCATTTT. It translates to CASWGGATSPQHF.

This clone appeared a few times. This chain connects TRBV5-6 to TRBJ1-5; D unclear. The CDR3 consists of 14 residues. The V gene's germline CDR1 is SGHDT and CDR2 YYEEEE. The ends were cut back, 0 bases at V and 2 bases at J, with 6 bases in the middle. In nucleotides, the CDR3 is TGTGCCAGCAGCTTGGGGAGTGGCAATCAGCCCCAGCATTTT. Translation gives CASSLGSGNQPQHF.

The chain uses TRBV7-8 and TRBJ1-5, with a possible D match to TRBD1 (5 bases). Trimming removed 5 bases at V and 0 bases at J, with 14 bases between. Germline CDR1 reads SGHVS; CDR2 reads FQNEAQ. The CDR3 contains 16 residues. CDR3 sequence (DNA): TGTGCCAGCAGCCAGGCAGGGCCGTATAGCAATCAGCCCCAGCATTTT. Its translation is CASSQAGPYSNQPQHF.

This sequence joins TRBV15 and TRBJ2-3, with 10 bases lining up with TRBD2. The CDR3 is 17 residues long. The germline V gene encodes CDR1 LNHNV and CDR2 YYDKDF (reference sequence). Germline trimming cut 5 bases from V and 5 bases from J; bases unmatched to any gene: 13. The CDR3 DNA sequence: TGTGCCACCAGCTTAAAACTCAAAGCGGGAGGGGGAGATACGCAGTATTTT. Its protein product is CATSLKLKAGGGDTQYF. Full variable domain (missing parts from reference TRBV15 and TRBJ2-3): DAMVIQNPRYQVTQFGKPVTLSCSQTLNHNVMYWYQQKSSQAPKLLFHYYDKDFNNEADTPDNFQSRRPNTSFCFLDIRSPGLGDTAMYLCATSLKLKAGGGDTQYFGPGTRLTVL.

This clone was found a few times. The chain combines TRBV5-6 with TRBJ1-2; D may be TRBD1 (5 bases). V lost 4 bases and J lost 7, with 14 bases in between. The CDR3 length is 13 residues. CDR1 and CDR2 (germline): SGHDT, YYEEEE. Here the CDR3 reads CASSPTGTGGYTF. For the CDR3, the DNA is TGTGCCAGCAGCCCGACTGGGACTGGTGGCTACACCTTC.